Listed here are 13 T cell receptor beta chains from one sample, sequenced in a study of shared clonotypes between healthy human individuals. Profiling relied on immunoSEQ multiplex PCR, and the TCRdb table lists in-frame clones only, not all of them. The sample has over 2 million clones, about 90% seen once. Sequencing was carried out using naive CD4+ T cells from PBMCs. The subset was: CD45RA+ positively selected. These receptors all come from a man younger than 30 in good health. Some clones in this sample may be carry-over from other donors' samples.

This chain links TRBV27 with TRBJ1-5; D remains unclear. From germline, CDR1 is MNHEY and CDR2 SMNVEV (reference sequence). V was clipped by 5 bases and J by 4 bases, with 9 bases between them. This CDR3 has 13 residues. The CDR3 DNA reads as TGTGCCAGCAGTGTAAACGAGAATCAGCCCCAGCATTTT. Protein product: CASSVNENQPQHF.

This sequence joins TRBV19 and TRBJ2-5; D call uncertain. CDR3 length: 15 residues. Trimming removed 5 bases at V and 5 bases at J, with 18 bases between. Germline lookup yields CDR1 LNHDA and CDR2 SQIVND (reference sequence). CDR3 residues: CASSPRGTFQETQYF. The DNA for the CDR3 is TGTGCCAGTAGTCCCCGAGGCACCTTTCAGGAGACCCAGTACTTC.

CDR3 region: CASSSAGGAVETQYF. The CDR3 DNA reads TGTGCCAGCAGCTCTGCCGGAGGGGCAGTGGAGACCCAGTACTTC. The V gene is TRBV7-9, the J gene TRBJ2-5; TRBD2 is a possible D gene (6 bases). The CDR3 contains 15 residues. The germline CDR1 and CDR2 sequences are SEHNR and FQNEAQ (reference sequence). V gave up 4 bases and J gave up 5 bases, with 17 bases separating them.

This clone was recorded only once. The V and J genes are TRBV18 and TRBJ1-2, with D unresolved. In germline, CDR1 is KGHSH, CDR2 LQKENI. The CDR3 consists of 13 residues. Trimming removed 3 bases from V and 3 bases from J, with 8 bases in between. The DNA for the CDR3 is TGTGCCAGCTCACCGGTGGAGTACTATGGCTACACCTTC. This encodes CASSPVEYYGYTF. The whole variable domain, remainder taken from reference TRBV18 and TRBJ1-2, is NAGVMQNPRHLVRRRGQEARLRCSPMKGHSHVYWYRQLPEEGLKFMVYLQKENIIDESGMPKERFSAEFPKEGPSILRIQQVVRGDSAAYFCASSPVEYYGYTFGSGTRLTVV.

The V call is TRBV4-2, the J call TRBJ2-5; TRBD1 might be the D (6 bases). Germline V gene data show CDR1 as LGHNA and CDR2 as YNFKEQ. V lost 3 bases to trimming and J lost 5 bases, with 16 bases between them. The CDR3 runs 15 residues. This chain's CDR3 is CASSQAGTTQETQYF. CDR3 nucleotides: TGTGCCAGCAGCCAGGCCGGGACAACTCAGGAGACCCAGTACTTC.

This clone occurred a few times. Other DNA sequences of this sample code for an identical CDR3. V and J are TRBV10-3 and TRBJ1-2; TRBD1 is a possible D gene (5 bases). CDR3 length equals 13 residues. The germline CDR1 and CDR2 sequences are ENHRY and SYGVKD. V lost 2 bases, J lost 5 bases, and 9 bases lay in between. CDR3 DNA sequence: TGTGCCATCAGTGAGGGGCAGGGATATGGCTACACCTTC. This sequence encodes CAISEGQGYGYTF.

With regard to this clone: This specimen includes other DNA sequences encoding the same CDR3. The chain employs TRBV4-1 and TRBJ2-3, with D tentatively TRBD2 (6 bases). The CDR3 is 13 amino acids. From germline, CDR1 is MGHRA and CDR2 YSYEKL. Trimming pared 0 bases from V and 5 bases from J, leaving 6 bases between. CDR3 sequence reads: CASSQEGGDTQYF. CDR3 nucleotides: TGCGCCAGCAGCCAAGAGGGAGGAGATACGCAGTATTTT.

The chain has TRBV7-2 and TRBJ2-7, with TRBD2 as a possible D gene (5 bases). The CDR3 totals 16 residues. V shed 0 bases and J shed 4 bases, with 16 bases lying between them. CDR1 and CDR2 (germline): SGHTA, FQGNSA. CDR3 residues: CASSLARGSLGYEQYF. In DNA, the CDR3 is TGTGCCAGCAGCTTAGCTCGGGGTAGCTTAGGTTACGAGCAGTACTTC.

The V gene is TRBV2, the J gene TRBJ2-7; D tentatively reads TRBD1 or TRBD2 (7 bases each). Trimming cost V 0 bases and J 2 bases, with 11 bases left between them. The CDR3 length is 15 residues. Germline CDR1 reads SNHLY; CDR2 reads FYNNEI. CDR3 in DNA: TGTGCCAGCAGTGAAGCGGGGGGGACAGCCTACGAGCAGTACTTC. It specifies CASSEAGGTAYEQYF.

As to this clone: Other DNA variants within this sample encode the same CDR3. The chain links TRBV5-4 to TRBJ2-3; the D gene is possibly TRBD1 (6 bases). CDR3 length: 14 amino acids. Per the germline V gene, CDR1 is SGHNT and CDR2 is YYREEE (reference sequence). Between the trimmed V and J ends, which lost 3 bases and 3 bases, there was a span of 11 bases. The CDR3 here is CASSSGRGTDTQYF. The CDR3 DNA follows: TGTGCCAGCAGCTCGGGCAGGGGTACAGATACGCAGTATTTT.

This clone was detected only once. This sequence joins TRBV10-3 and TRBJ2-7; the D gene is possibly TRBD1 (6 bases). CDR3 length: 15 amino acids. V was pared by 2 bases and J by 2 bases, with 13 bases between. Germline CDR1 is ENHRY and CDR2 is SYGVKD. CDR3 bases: TGTGCCATCAGTGAGACGGGGACATTTGCCTACGAGCAGTACTTC. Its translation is CAISETGTFAYEQYF.

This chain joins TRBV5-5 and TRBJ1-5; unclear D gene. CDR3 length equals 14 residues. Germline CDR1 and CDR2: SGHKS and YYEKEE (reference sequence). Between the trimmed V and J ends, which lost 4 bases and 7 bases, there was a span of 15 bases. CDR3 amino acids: CASSTGEAGQPQHF. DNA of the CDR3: TGTGCCAGCAGCACCGGGGAGGCGGGACAGCCCCAGCATTTT.

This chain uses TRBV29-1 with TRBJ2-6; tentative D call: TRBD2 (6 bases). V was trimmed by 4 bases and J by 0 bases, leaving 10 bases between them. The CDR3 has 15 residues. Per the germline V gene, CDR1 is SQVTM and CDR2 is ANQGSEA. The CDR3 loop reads CSVVGGISGANVLTF. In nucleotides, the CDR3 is TGCAGCGTTGTGGGGGGAATCTCTGGGGCCAACGTCCTGACTTTC.